The present TCR beta chain was sequenced within a study of T cells expressing NK-cell markers. On the study more broadly: Cells sorted as CD3+CD56+NKG2C+, CD3+CD56+NKG2C- and CD3+CD56-NKG2C+ T cells supplied the TCR beta repertoires. General study results and limits: Topping the CD3+CD56-NKG2C+ fraction as well were these clonotypes, in a few donors. Expanded NKG2C+ T cell clones had unclear HCMV specificity.

TCR beta cDNA was made by 5'RACE template switching with UMIs. Using the 5' RACE reads, TCRdb records one entry per CDR3 protein without DNA. In all, the sample yields about 460,000 distinct CDR3 sequences. This CDR3 is built from 17 residues. Germline-derived CDR1 and CDR2 are MGHDK and SYGVNS. A remark on this clonotype: Its antigen is still unknown.

Input material: blood T cells: a sorted CD56 or NKG2C T cell subset, CD4+ or CD8+ T cells, or bulk PBMC T cells (not recorded which). This TCR came from a woman aged 45-60 years in good health. The V call is TRBV25-1, the J call TRBJ1-1. The CDR3 loop is CASSSLTRPGGNTEAFF.